A single sample is the source of the 32 T cell receptor beta chains below, sequenced in a study of shared clonotypes between healthy human individuals. Only in-frame clones appear in the TCRdb table, and some are missing; sequencing was by immunoSEQ multiplex PCR. Seen here are about 1.5 million clones, 98% observed once, and the top ten hold approximately 0.44%. Sequencing was done on a sample of naive CD4+ T cells sorted from blood. Subset noted: CD45RA+ positively selected. The receptors were gathered from a man younger than 45 in good health.

This chain uses TRBV6-6 with TRBJ1-1; 8 bases are a match to TRBD1. This CDR3 spans 15 amino acids. The V gene end was trimmed by 5 bases and the J gene end by 1 base; junction bases not matched to a gene: 6. Germline V lookup: CDR1 MNHNY, CDR2 SVGAGI (reference sequence). The CDR3 bases are TGTGCCAGCAGTGGACAGGGCGTGGGGAACACTGAAGCTTTCTTT. Protein: CASSGQGVGNTEAFF.

V usage is TRBV15 and J usage is TRBJ2-7; the D gene could be TRBD1 or TRBD2 (5 bases each). V was shortened by 0 bases and J by 0 bases, with 12 bases between the two germline ends. CDR1 LNHNV and CDR2 YYDKDF come from the germline V gene (reference sequence). The CDR3 sequence is 16 residues long. DNA of the CDR3: TGTGCCACCAGCAGAGATTTGGGACGGAACTCCTACGAGCAGTACTTC. Its translation is CATSRDLGRNSYEQYF. Full variable domain (rest looked up from reference TRBV15 and TRBJ2-7): DAMVIQNPRYQVTQFGKPVTLSCSQTLNHNVMYWYQQKSSQAPKLLFHYYDKDFNNEADTPDNFQSRRPNTSFCFLDIRSPGLGDTAMYLCATSRDLGRNSYEQYFGPGTRLTVT.

The chain has TRBV4-1 and TRBJ2-3, with 10 bases aligning to TRBD2. This CDR3 region has 16 residues. The germline gives CDR1 MGHRA, CDR2 YSYEKL. Unmatched junction bases numbered 5, after V lost 3 bases and J lost 2 bases. The CDR3 DNA reads as TGCGCCAGCAGCCAGGGAAGCGGGAGGGACACAGATACGCAGTATTTT. Amino acids: CASSQGSGRDTDTQYF.

This chain links TRBV5-1 with TRBJ2-4, with D hard to call. The CDR3 is 16 residues long. Looked up from germline, CDR1 is SGHRS and CDR2 is YFSETQ. V lost 0 bases, J lost 0 bases, and 10 bases lay in between. For the CDR3, the DNA is TGCGCCAGCAGCTTGGAGGCGGCGGTAGCCAAAAACATTCAGTACTTC. Amino acids: CASSLEAAVAKNIQYF.

The rearrangement links TRBV18 to TRBJ1-1; a possible D gene is TRBD1 (6 bases). CDR1 KGHSH and CDR2 LQKENI come from the germline V gene. CDR3 length: 14 amino acids. V lost 4 bases to trimming and J lost 1 base, with 10 bases between them. CDR3 amino acids: CASSRRQENTEAFF. The CDR3 DNA reads TGTGCCAGCTCACGAAGACAGGAGAACACTGAAGCTTTCTTT.

Remarks on this clone: The sample has other DNA sequences that encode this CDR3 too. The chain combines TRBV5-1 with TRBJ1-1; tentative D call: TRBD1 (6 bases). Germline V CDR1 and CDR2: SGHRS, YFSETQ. The V end was cut by 0 bases, the J end by 4 bases, with 10 bases between. The CDR3 runs 14 residues. The CDR3 DNA is TGCGCCAGCAGCTTGGGTACAGGGTCCACTGAAGCTTTCTTT. Protein product: CASSLGTGSTEAFF.

A note on this clone: Other DNA variants within this sample encode the same CDR3. J is TRBJ2-7 and V is TRBV5-1, with TRBD2 matching over 10 bases. V shed 0 bases and J 5 bases; nucleotides not matched to a gene: 5. CDR3 length equals 15 residues. Germline CDR1 and CDR2: SGHRS and YFSETQ. The CDR3 DNA follows: TGCGCCAGCAGCTTGGGACTAGCGGGTTTGAACGAGCAGTACTTC. Protein product: CASSLGLAGLNEQYF.

This chain uses TRBV4-2 with TRBJ2-1; TRBD2 matches 7 bases. V lost 3 bases and J lost 6; bases outside the gene matches: 8. This CDR3 comprises 15 residues. Germline CDR1 is LGHNA and CDR2 is YNFKEQ. CDR3 sequence reads: CASSQRSGTLNEQFF. The CDR3 nucleotides read TGTGCCAGCAGCCAGCGGAGCGGGACTCTCAATGAGCAGTTCTTC.

The chain uses TRBV2 and TRBJ2-4, with D hard to call. Trimming took 1 base from V and 13 from J, leaving 8 bases between them. CDR1 SNHLY and CDR2 FYNNEI come from the germline V gene. The CDR3 runs 11 residues. For the CDR3, the DNA is TGTGCCAGCAGTGAAGTCCAAGTACAGTACTTC. The encoded protein is CASSEVQVQYF.

About this clone itself: Other DNA sequences in this specimen translate into the identical CDR3. This rearrangement joins TRBV9 to TRBJ2-7; possible D gene TRBD1, 6 bases. V lost 2 bases, J lost 2 bases, and 11 bases lay in between. The CDR3 is 14 amino acids. The germline V gene has CDR1 SGDLS and CDR2 YYNGEE. Here the CDR3 reads CASSVGTNPYEQYF. The CDR3 region has the DNA TGTGCCAGCAGCGTGGGGACAAATCCCTACGAGCAGTACTTC. Full variable domain (remainder filled in from reference TRBV9 and TRBJ2-7): DSGVTQTPKHLITATGQRVTLRCSPRSGDLSVYWYQQSLDQGLQFLIQYYNGEERAKGNILERFSAQQFPDLHSELNLSSLELGDSALYFCASSVGTNPYEQYFGPGTRLTVT.

V usage is TRBV5-5 and J usage is TRBJ2-7; possibly TRBD1 for D (6 bases). V was cut by 0 bases and J by 3 bases, with 25 bases left in between. CDR3 length: 19 amino acids. CDR1 is SGHKS, CDR2 YYEKEE, per germline (reference sequence). In DNA form, the CDR3 reads TGTGCCAGCAGCTTGGATCGCCGACAGGTTCTCAAGGCAAACTACGAGCAGTACTTC. It is translated as CASSLDRRQVLKANYEQYF.

CDR3 protein: CASSSLGRETGELFF. The CDR3 bases are TGCGCCAGCAGCTCCCTCGGACGGGAAACCGGGGAGCTGTTTTTT. The chain couples TRBV5-1 to TRBJ2-2, with a weak D call TRBD2 (5 bases). This CDR3 has 15 amino acids. The germline V and J ends were trimmed by 3 bases and 5 bases, with 14 bases remaining between them. The germline gives CDR1 SGHRS, CDR2 YFSETQ.

The J gene is TRBJ2-7, the V gene TRBV18, with 7 bases lining up with TRBD1. V shed 2 bases, J shed 2 bases, and the junction held 9 bases outside the gene matches. This CDR3 has 16 residues. The germline gives CDR1 KGHSH, CDR2 LQKENI. This chain's CDR3 is CASSPYRDRITYEQYF. The DNA of the CDR3 is TGTGCCAGCTCACCATATAGGGACAGAATAACCTACGAGCAGTACTTC.

The CDR3 loop reads CASSLRRDLQYF. The CDR3, as DNA: TGTGCCAGCAGCTTACGGCGGGACCTACAGTACTTC. This chain joins TRBV11-2 and TRBJ2-7; weak D call: TRBD2 (6 bases). V gave up 2 bases and J gave up 10 bases, with 12 bases separating them. This CDR3 is 12 amino acids long. From germline, CDR1 is SGHAT and CDR2 FQNNGV. Drawing the rest from reference TRBV11-2 and TRBJ2-7, the complete variable domain is EAGVAQSPRYKIIEKRQSVAFWCNPISGHATLYWYQQILGQGPKLLIQFQNNGVVDDSQLPKDRFSAERLKGVDSTLKIQPAKLEDSAVYLCASSLRRDLQYFGPGTRLTVT.

V is TRBV18 and J is TRBJ1-5; 9 bases match TRBD1. This CDR3 contains 16 residues. V was clipped by 0 bases and J by 5 bases; unmatched bases: 5. The germline CDR1 and CDR2 sequences are KGHSH and LQKENI. The CDR3 reads CASSPPGQGRDQPQHF. The CDR3 DNA reads as TGTGCCAGCTCACCACCGGGACAGGGTAGGGATCAGCCCCAGCATTTT.

V gene TRBV7-6 combines with J gene TRBJ2-7, with 14 positions matching TRBD2. Germline values: CDR1 SGHVS, CDR2 FNYEAQ. This CDR3 spans 19 amino acids. The V gene end was trimmed by 3 bases and the J gene end by 2 bases; junction bases not matched to a gene: 12. CDR3 protein: CASSLLAGTSGSGPYEQYF. The CDR3 coding sequence is TGTGCCAGCAGCTTGCTGGCTGGGACTAGCGGGAGCGGTCCCTACGAGCAGTACTTC.

Concerning this clone: Additional DNA sequences in this sample encode the identical CDR3. The CDR3 region is CASGLDSQPQHF. The CDR3 DNA follows: TGTGCTAGTGGTTTGGACTCTCAGCCCCAGCATTTT. The chain recombines TRBV12-5 with TRBJ1-5; D not resolved. The ends were cut back, 1 base at V and 6 bases at J, with 4 bases in the middle. Germline V gene sequence: CDR1 LGHNT, CDR2 FRNRAP. The CDR3 spans 12 residues.

This chain uses TRBV5-4 with TRBJ2-3; no firm D call. Trimming took off 1 base at V and 1 base at J, with 4 bases between the two ends. This CDR3 is 13 amino acids long. CDR1 and CDR2 (germline): SGHNT, YYREEE (reference sequence). The CDR3 DNA reads TGTGCCAGCAGCTTGTGGCGCACAGATACGCAGTATTTT. Its translation is CASSLWRTDTQYF.

The chain is built from TRBV10-3 and TRBJ1-1; D call uncertain. V was cut by 2 bases and J by 5 bases, with 12 bases left in between. This CDR3 comprises 14 residues. Germline loops: CDR1 ENHRY, CDR2 SYGVKD. CDR3 sequence reads: CAISEVGVDTEAFF. The CDR3 DNA follows: TGTGCCATCAGTGAGGTCGGGGTTGATACTGAAGCTTTCTTT.

This rearrangement joins TRBV18 to TRBJ2-4; D not certain. Germline V gene data show CDR1 as KGHSH and CDR2 as LQKENI. The CDR3 runs 15 residues. With 3 bases removed from V and 3 bases from J, the gap between germline ends came to 12 bases. The CDR3 protein is CASSPLGISKNIQYF. In DNA, the CDR3 is TGTGCCAGCTCACCTCTTGGGATTAGCAAAAACATTCAGTACTTC.

In DNA, the CDR3 is TGCAGTGCCGAGACGAGGCCCCAGCATTTT. It codes for CSAETRPQHF. The chain has TRBV20-1 and TRBJ1-5; D is unclear. The V and J ends lost 6 bases and 9 bases respectively, with 9 bases between them. The CDR3 runs to 10 residues. Germline lookup yields CDR1 DFQATT and CDR2 SNEGSKA (reference sequence).

V gene TRBV7-9 combines with J gene TRBJ1-1; weak D call: TRBD1 (5 bases). The CDR3 is made up of 11 amino acids. Germline CDR1 reads SEHNR; CDR2 reads FQNEAQ (reference sequence). V was trimmed by 2 bases and J by 10 bases, leaving 8 bases between them. The chain's CDR3 is CASSLPGGAFF. The CDR3 coding sequence is TGTGCCAGCAGCTTACCGGGGGGAGCTTTCTTT.

V is TRBV29-1 and J is TRBJ2-7; 8 bases are shared with TRBD2. Germline V gene data show CDR1 as SQVTM and CDR2 as ANQGSEA. CDR3 length: 18 residues. After removal of 0 bases from V and 1 base from J, the junction contained 14 bases not matched to a gene. The CDR3: CSVEDSGTEGVESYEQYF. Written as DNA, the CDR3 is TGCAGCGTTGAAGATAGCGGGACGGAGGGGGTAGAATCCTACGAGCAGTACTTC.

This rearrangement joins TRBV7-9 to TRBJ2-3; D ambiguous. The CDR3 runs 13 residues. Looked up from germline, CDR1 is SEHNR and CDR2 is FQNEAQ (reference sequence). V dropped 1 base and J dropped 4 bases, with 6 bases sitting between them. The CDR3 sequence is CASSLDWPDTQYF. Here the CDR3 DNA reads TGTGCCAGCAGCTTAGATTGGCCAGATACGCAGTATTTT.

This rearrangement joins TRBV11-2 to TRBJ1-3, with a weak D call TRBD1 (5 bases). CDR1 is SGHAT and CDR2 is FQNNGV in the germline V gene. There are 16 residues in the CDR3. The ends were cut back, 3 bases at V and 1 base at J, with 13 bases in the middle. In nucleotides, the CDR3 is TGTGCCAGCAGCTTCTACGGGGGAAGGTCTGGAAACACCATATATTTT. As protein: CASSFYGGRSGNTIYF.

The table lists this clone with a count of one. V gene TRBV7-2 combines with J gene TRBJ2-1; D unresolved. This CDR3 spans 14 amino acids. The V and J ends lost 5 bases and 9 bases respectively, with 17 bases between them. CDR1 is SGHTA, CDR2 FQGNSA, per germline. CDR3 residues: CASSPDPLVAEQFF. Here the CDR3 DNA reads TGTGCCAGCAGCCCAGATCCTCTAGTCGCTGAGCAGTTCTTC.

The chain links TRBV7-2 to TRBJ2-1, with 10 bases that match TRBD2. After removal of 3 bases from V and 2 bases from J, the junction contained 13 bases not matched to a gene. The CDR3 spans 19 residues. CDR1 is SGHTA and CDR2 is FQGNSA in the germline V gene. CDR3 nucleotide sequence: TGTGCCAGCAGCTTCCTGACTAGCGGGTCCCTTAATCCCTACAATGAGCAGTTCTTC. Its protein is CASSFLTSGSLNPYNEQFF. The full variable domain, rest sourced from reference TRBV7-2 and TRBJ2-1, is GAGVSQSPSNKVTEKGKDVELRCDPISGHTALYWYRQSLGQGLEFLIYFQGNSAPDKSGLPSDRFSAERTGGSVSTLTIQRTQQEDSAVYLCASSFLTSGSLNPYNEQFFGPGTRLTVL.

The chain combines TRBV18 with TRBJ1-1; 8 bases map to TRBD1. Looked up from germline, CDR1 is KGHSH and CDR2 is LQKENI. J gave up 3 bases and V 3 bases, and 6 bases lay outside the gene matches. The CDR3 is 15 amino acids. This chain's CDR3 is CASSPPQDRDTEAFF. CDR3 sequence (DNA): TGTGCCAGCTCACCCCCTCAGGACAGGGACACTGAAGCTTTCTTT.

J is TRBJ2-3 and V is TRBV4-1; D ambiguous. The germline gives CDR1 MGHRA, CDR2 YSYEKL. The CDR3 loop spans 16 amino acids. Between the trimmed V and J ends, which lost 4 bases and 1 base, there was a span of 15 bases. CDR3 loop: CASSLRSEPGTDTQYF. The DNA of the CDR3 is TGCGCCAGCAGCCTCCGCTCCGAGCCCGGCACAGATACGCAGTATTTT.

This chain uses TRBV12-5 with TRBJ2-1; 14 bases match TRBD2. The germline V gene has CDR1 LGHNT and CDR2 FRNRAP. The CDR3 contains 15 residues. With V trimmed by 5 bases and J by 9 bases, 6 bases remained unmatched. The CDR3 protein is CASGTGLAGESEQFF. CDR3 coding DNA: TGTGCTAGTGGTACGGGACTAGCGGGAGAGAGTGAGCAGTTCTTC.

This chain links TRBV5-1 with TRBJ2-5, with 13 bases aligning to TRBD2. V was pared by 5 bases and J by 5 bases, with 6 bases of the junction left unmatched. The CDR3 covers 15 residues. Germline assignment: CDR1 SGHRS and CDR2 YFSETQ. CDR3 loop: CASSFGLAGVETQYF. In DNA form, the CDR3 reads TGCGCCAGCAGTTTCGGACTAGCGGGAGTTGAGACCCAGTACTTC.

As concerns this clone: The identical CDR3 is also encoded by other nucleotide sequences in the sample. The chain links TRBV7-2 to TRBJ2-7; TRBD2 matches at 7 bases. V lost 0 bases and J lost 0; bases outside the gene matches: 2. The CDR3 length is 15 residues. CDR1 is SGHTA, CDR2 FQGNSA, per germline. CDR3 residues: CASSLAGGSSYEQYF. CDR3 nucleotide sequence: TGTGCCAGCAGCTTAGCTGGCGGGAGCTCCTACGAGCAGTACTTC.